This TCR beta chain was sequenced for a study of human T cells and chemical hapten exposure. Study in general: There were per-sample TCR yield variations, arising mainly from small pooled library volume differences.

Individual cDNA molecules in this library carried unique molecular identifiers. In TCRdb, the RACE reads were re-called with MiXCR into one record per CDR3 protein. The profile shows 70,000 to 95,000 distinct CDR3 sequences, around 9.3% of them singletons. This clonotype was seen ten or more times. Its antigen remains unidentified. General study findings and limits: TCRs at a frequency above 1 in 1000 stayed unchanged with DPC sensitization.

Stated time point: healthy volunteer bleed at 6 weeks. Total RNA was isolated from unfractionated whole blood. Trimming removed 6 bases from V and 3 bases from J, with 13 bases in between. The CDR3 is made up of 14 amino acids. Germline loops: CDR1 MNHEY, CDR2 SVGAGI. This clonotype was sampled from a female donor in good health. Some clones in this sample may be carry-over from other donors' samples. The gene calls are TRBV6-5 and TRBJ2-3; D unclear. The specimen sequenced was whole blood. CDR3 region: CASSRAFETDTQYF. The CDR3 DNA is TGTGCCAGCAGCCGGGCCTTCGAAACAGATACGCAGTATTTT.